This note documents a single T cell receptor beta chain sequence. No antigen is known for it. UMI-labeled TRB cDNA libraries were prepared by 5' RACE. TCRdb re-called the 5' RACE reads; one entry per CDR3 protein, DNA not given. With tens of thousands of distinct CDR3 sequences in the sample, the ten largest clones hold 1.1%. CDR1 is GTSNPN and CDR2 is SVGIG in the germline V gene (reference sequence). This CDR3 region has 13 residues. The sample comes from a study of CXCR3-negative and CXCR3-positive naive CD8 T cells. Overall study results and limits: CXCR3 expression dropped partially after cryopreservation, and most assays relied on fresh PBMCs. In naive cells, CXCR3-negative and CXCR3-positive subsets had similar TRBV-TRBJ usage; memory cells differed.

Sequencing used naive CXCR3- CD8+ T cells from blood. The subset was: CD45RO-CCR7+CD27+CD95- naive CD8+ T cells lacking CXCR3 (TNR3-). The V and J genes are TRBV30 and TRBJ1-1; the TRBD1 assignment by TCRdb is unverifiable without DNA. The clonotype originates from a human donor in good health. Some clones in this sample may be carry-over from other donors' samples. The CDR3 reads CAWTPRGTTEAFF. The whole variable domain, remainder taken from reference TRBV30 and TRBJ1-1, is SQTIHQWPATLVQPVGSPLSLECTVEGTSNPNLYWYRQAAGRGLQLLFYSVGIGQISSEVPQNLSASRPQDRQFILSSKKLLLSDSGFYLCAWTPRGTTEAFFGQGTRLTVV.